The TCR beta chain under discussion was sequenced for a study of blood T cell repertoires in COVID-19. Data came from immunoSEQ multiplex PCR; TCRdb stores just in-frame clones and leaves some out. The profile covers roughly 250,000 clones, with roughly four fifths appearing a single time and approximately 4.5% taken by the ten largest. The CDR3 contains 14 residues. Germline V gene data show CDR1 as MDHEN and CDR2 as SYDVKM. Deletions cut 10 bases from V and 0 bases from J, with 13 bases between. The sequence was collected from an older woman with acute or convalescent COVID-19. The sample comprised peripheral blood. The chain uses TRBV28 and TRBJ2-1; no definite D call. CDR3 sequence reads: CAIESIVSYNEQFF. The CDR3 DNA sequence: TGTGCCATCGAGTCGATAGTCTCCTACAATGAGCAGTTCTTC. Full variable domain (missing parts from reference TRBV28 and TRBJ2-1): DVKVTQSSRYLVKRTGEKVFLECVQDMDHENMFWYRQDPGLGLRLIYFSYDVKMKEKGDIPEGYSVSREKKERFSLILESASTNQTSMYLCAIESIVSYNEQFFGPGTRLTVL.